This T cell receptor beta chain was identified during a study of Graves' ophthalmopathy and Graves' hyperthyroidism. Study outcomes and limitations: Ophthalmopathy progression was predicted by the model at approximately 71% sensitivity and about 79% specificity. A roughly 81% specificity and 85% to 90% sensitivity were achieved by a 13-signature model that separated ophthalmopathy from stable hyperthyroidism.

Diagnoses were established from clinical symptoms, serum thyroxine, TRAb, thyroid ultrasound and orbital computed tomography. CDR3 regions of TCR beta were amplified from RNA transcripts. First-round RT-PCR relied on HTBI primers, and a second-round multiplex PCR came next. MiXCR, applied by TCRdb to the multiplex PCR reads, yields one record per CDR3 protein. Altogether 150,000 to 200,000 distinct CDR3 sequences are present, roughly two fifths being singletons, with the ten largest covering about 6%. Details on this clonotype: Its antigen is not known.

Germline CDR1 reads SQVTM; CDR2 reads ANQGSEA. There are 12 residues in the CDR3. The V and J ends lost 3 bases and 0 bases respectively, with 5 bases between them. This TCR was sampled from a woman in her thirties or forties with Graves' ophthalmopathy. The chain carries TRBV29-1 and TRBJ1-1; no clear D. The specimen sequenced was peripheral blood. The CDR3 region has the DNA TGCAGCGTTGAGCCGATGAACACTGAAGCTTTCTTT. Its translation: CSVEPMNTEAFF.